This T cell receptor (beta chain) was identified during a study of blood T cells in healthy people across ages. The use of a sample-barcoded 5' primer and a J-beta primer mix characterized a second PCR of about 7 to 12 cycles. TCRdb reanalysed the 5' RACE reads using MiXCR and keeps one entry per CDR3 protein. The sample includes hundreds of thousands of distinct CDR3 sequences, 48% of them seen just once. It was around 9 milliliters of peripheral blood that were drawn from each donor. The CDR3 is 18 amino acids. The germline V gene encodes CDR1 MGHDK and CDR2 SYGVNS. The receptor comes from a man aged 30 to 39 in good health. The source material was blood. The gene calls are TRBV25-1 and TRBJ2-5; 14 bases are shared with TRBD2. Judging by the DNA end, TRBJ2-7 fits better; the J call may be wrong. CDR3 DNA: TGTGCCAGCAGTGGACGACTAGCGGGAGGGCCAGTGATGCACGAGCAGTACTTC. This sequence encodes CASSGRLAGGPVMHEQYF.